This TCR beta chain was captured in a study of T cell repertoires in cytomegalovirus infection. Whole-study context: Researchers turned to recently identified HLA-C-restricted CMV epitopes as well as well-studied HLA-B-restricted ones. In public TCR beta signatures, there were indications of both CMV infection and matching HLA type.

TCRdb used MiXCR to reprocess the reads, holding one entry per CDR3 protein. The repertoire holds 700,000 to 850,000 distinct CDR3 sequences, with roughly 33% as singletons. V was shortened by 1 base and J by 7 bases, with 17 bases between the two germline ends. Germline values: CDR1 SGHTA, CDR2 FQGNSA. The CDR3 has 16 residues. This clonotype was counted many times. Its antigen is not known. Whole-study findings and limits: Summed frequency of public TCR beta families distinguished CMV carriers with the relevant HLA.

The sequencing here drew on cultured CD8+ T cells from PBMCs, taken from culture after CMV antigen stimulation. The rearrangement links TRBV7-2 to TRBJ1-5, with a weak D call TRBD1 (5 bases). This sequence was found in a human donor in good health (CMV status not recorded). Some clones in this sample may be carry-over from other donors' samples. The chain's CDR3 is CASSLGEAGNFQPQHF. The DNA for the CDR3 is TGTGCCAGCAGCTTAGGAGAGGCAGGGAACTTCCAGCCCCAGCATTTT.